The text below deals with one TCR beta chain. As yet, its antigen is unknown. These data originate in a study of cytomegalovirus exposure and HLA in healthy donors. Study-level information: Early release data held around 82 million unique TCRs from HLA-typed donors.

Primers: 60 Vbeta forward and 13 Jbeta reverse. The repertoire was sequenced with immunoSEQ multiplex PCR; TCRdb's copy has only in-frame clones and lacks some. The sample consists of approximately 130,000 clones, 70% to 85% of them appearing once. General observations from the study: HLA allele associations emerged for roughly 16,000 TCR beta sequences in a later analysis, at 0.05 false discovery rate.

The receptor was isolated from a woman aged 60-70 years in good health and CMV-seropositive. Sequencing used PBMCs.

This CDR3 is CASSLASEETQYF. The CDR3 nucleotides are TGTGCCAGCAGCTTGGCCTCAGAAGAGACCCAGTACTTC. The chain is built from TRBV5-6 and TRBJ2-5; no firm D call. This CDR3 has 13 residues. Trimming stripped 0 bases from V and 3 bases from J, with 6 bases between. In germline, CDR1 is SGHDT, CDR2 YYEEEE.